This paragraph covers one T cell receptor beta chain sequence. Its antigen is not known. This record comes from a study of regulatory T cells. General study results and limits: Skewed V and J usage and few unique V-J pairs marked patient repertoires, most in Tregs. In CD3G-deficient patients, conventional CD4+ T cells were enriched for hydrophobic CDR3 residues at positions 6 and 7.

Amplification used 52 TRBV primers and 13 TRBJ primers. TCRdb keeps only in-frame clones here, not all; method: immunoSEQ multiplex PCR. The sample yields tens of thousands of clones, more than 70% seen once. Two CD3G-deficient patients had more severe autoimmunity; all had some. Patients, 2 to 39 years old, had expanded memory T-cell proportions. Sorting split CD4+ cells into CD25-high CD127-low Tregs and CD25-low CD127-high conventional T cells. The source material was conventional CD4+ T cells sorted from blood. The clonotype comes from a child aged 5-17 years with CD3G deficiency.

The CDR3 loop reads CATSRAREAFF. CDR3 DNA sequence: TGTGCCACCTCCCGGGCACGAGAAGCTTTCTTT. The rearrangement links TRBV28 to TRBJ1-1; no firm D call. This CDR3 comprises 11 residues. Trimming cost V 10 bases and J 8 bases, with 14 bases left between them. Germline-derived CDR1 and CDR2 are MDHEN and SYDVKM.